The rows below give T cell receptor beta chains drawn from one sample of a study of vaccination effects on CD4 cells after COVID-19. No antigens are known for them. Data came from immunoSEQ multiplex PCR; TCRdb stores just in-frame clones and leaves some out. The sample lists tens of thousands of clones; approximately 76% were seen once. The input for sequencing was CD4+ T cells from PBMCs cultured with HCoV-NL63 spike peptides, taken before COVID-19 vaccination. These receptors came from a human donor who received a COVID-19 vaccine. Each CDR3 is given with its conserved first and last residue. Each record gives: V gene, D gene, clone size, J gene, CDR3 length, CDR3 DNA, CDR3 protein. The D gene is left open where the match is weak. Some rows have no size entry. The others give once, few or many, or a class for an expanded clone.

TRBV11-3,TRBD1,NA,TRBJ2-1,12,TGTGCCAGCAGCGCCGACAGGGACGAGCAGTTCTTC,CASSADRDEQFF
TRBV6-2/TRBV6-3,NA,few,TRBJ2-2,15,TGTGCCAGCAGTCGCGGGACAATCCGCGTCGGGGAGCTGTTTTTT,CASSRGTIRVGELFF
TRBV18,NA,NA,TRBJ2-3,14,TGTGCCAGCTCACCCGGTAGTAGGTCCGATACGCAGTATTTT,CASSPGSRSDTQYF
TRBV7-2,NA,NA,TRBJ1-2,14,TGTGCCAGCAGCCCCTTCGACAGTAGTCGTGGCTACACCTTC,CASSPFDSSRGYTF
TRBV5-1,NA,NA,TRBJ1-4,14,TGCGCCAGCAGCCGGGGAGACAGTAATGAAAAACTGTTTTTT,CASSRGDSNEKLFF
TRBV7-3,NA,NA,TRBJ2-2,14,TGTGCCAGCAGCTTAGGACAGAACACCGGGGAGCTGTTTTTT,CASSLGQNTGELFF
TRBV30,NA,NA,TRBJ2-6,15,TGTGCCTGGAGCGAGCAAGTCTCTGGGGCCAACGTCCTGACTTTC,CAWSEQVSGANVLTF
TRBV9,NA,NA,TRBJ1-3,13,TGTGCCAGCAGCGTAGACGTGGGAAACACCATATATTTT,CASSVDVGNTIYF
TRBV3-1/TRBV3-2,NA,NA,TRBJ2-3,12,TGTGCCAGCAGCCAAGTTCCAGATACGCAGTATTTT,CASSQVPDTQYF
TRBV5-1,TRBD1,few,TRBJ1-1,15,TGCGCCAGCAGCTTTTCTATGGGACAGAAGACTGAAGCTTTCTTT,CASSFSMGQKTEAFF
TRBV27,NA,NA,TRBJ1-2,14,TGTGCCAGCAGTTTAATCGGGCCCCGGCATGGCTACACCTTC,CASSLIGPRHGYTF
TRBV5-1,NA,few,TRBJ1-6,16,TGCGCCAGCAGCTTGGCCGGGGAGGGCTTCAGTTCACCCCTCCACTTT,CASSLAGEGFSSPLHF
TRBV5-3,TRBD1,NA,TRBJ1-1,15,TGTGCCGCCCACCAGGGACAGGGGAAAGTCACTGAAGCTTTCTTT,CAAHQGQGKVTEAFF
TRBV11-2,TRBD1,NA,TRBJ1-2,13,TGTGCCAGCAGACACACAGGGGGCGATGGCTACACCTTC,CASRHTGGDGYTF
TRBV24-1,TRBD2,once,TRBJ2-1,16,TGTGCCACCAGTGATCCGACTAGCGGGGGGGCGGAAGAGCAGTTCTTC,CATSDPTSGGAEEQFF
TRBV6-6,NA,NA,TRBJ2-1,14,TGTGCCAGCAGTGATTACTCCGCGGAGAATGAGCAGTTCTTC,CASSDYSAENEQFF
TRBV12-3/TRBV12-4,NA,NA,TRBJ2-4,11,TGTGCCAGCAAAGGGTATCACATTCAGTACTTC,CASKGYHIQYF
TRBV12-3/TRBV12-4,NA,NA,TRBJ1-6,12,TGTGCCAGCAGCCTACAGCGGGCACCCCTCCACTTT,CASSLQRAPLHF
TRBV28,TRBD2,NA,TRBJ2-2,14,TGTGCCAGCAACGGGGGGGCTGGCACCGGGGAGCTGTTTTTT,CASNGGAGTGELFF
TRBV3-1/TRBV3-2,NA,once,TRBJ2-2,16,TGTGCCAGCAGCCAGCGGACAGAAAGGAACACCGGGGAGCTGTTTTTT,CASSQRTERNTGELFF
TRBV7-2,TRBD2,NA,TRBJ2-1,14,TGTGCCAGCAGACCGCCGGGGGGGCGGAGTGAGCAGTTCTTC,CASRPPGGRSEQFF
TRBV6-5,TRBD2,NA,TRBJ2-5,16,TGTGCCAGCAGTTACTCGCGGGGGGGCTGGTTAGAGACCCAGTACTTC,CASSYSRGGWLETQYF
TRBV4-1,TRBD2,NA,TRBJ2-6,17,TGCGCCAGCTCCCCCGGGGGGGCGCTTTTTGGGGCCAACGTCCTGACTTTC,CASSPGGALFGANVLTF
TRBV11-2,NA,NA,TRBJ2-6,13,TGTGCCAGCTCTTTCTCTGGGGCCAACGTCCTGACTTTC,CASSFSGANVLTF
TRBV18,NA,NA,TRBJ1-4,14,TGTGCCAGCTCACCCGAAAACAGGGCTGAAAAACTGTTTTTT,CASSPENRAEKLFF
TRBV5-1,TRBD1,few,TRBJ2-3,14,TGCGCCAGCAGGGATACAGGGGACACAGATACGCAGTATTTT,CASRDTGDTDTQYF
TRBV28,NA,once,TRBJ1-2,13,TGTGCCAGCTGTCCGGGACGTCTGCTGGGCTACACCTTC,CASCPGRLLGYTF
TRBV5-4,NA,few,TRBJ1-5,14,TGTGCCAGCAGCCCGGATAGGGTATCTCAGCCCCAGCATTTT,CASSPDRVSQPQHF
TRBV5-5,NA,NA,TRBJ2-5,14,TGTGCCAGCAGCTTGGGGCCGGCTTTGGAGACCCAGTACTTC,CASSLGPALETQYF
TRBV11-3,NA,medium-sized,TRBJ2-2,12,TGTGCCAGCAGCTACCCGAGGGGGGAGCTGTTTTTT,CASSYPRGELFF
TRBV7-9,NA,NA,TRBJ2-4,15,TGTGCCAGCAGCACTCAGACAGCACGCAAAAACATTCAGTACTTC,CASSTQTARKNIQYF
TRBV27,TRBD2,NA,TRBJ2-2,15,TGTGCCAGCAGGAAACGGCTAGCGGGCACCGGGGAGCTGTTTTTT,CASRKRLAGTGELFF
TRBV21-1,NA,NA,TRBJ1-1,16,TGTGCCAGCAGGATTAAACTAGCTACACAACGCACTGAAGCTTTCTTT,CASRIKLATQRTEAFF
TRBV7-3,NA,NA,TRBJ2-1,13,TGTGCCAGCAGCTTCGATTACGGGAAGGAGCAGTTCTTC,CASSFDYGKEQFF
TRBV2,NA,NA,TRBJ1-1,16,TGTGCCAGCAGTGTCCCAATGGACTCGTGGGGCACTGAAGCTTTCTTT,CASSVPMDSWGTEAFF
TRBV30,NA,NA,TRBJ1-1,12,TGTGCCTGGATTAAGGAGCCCGGGGGAGCTTTCTTT,CAWIKEPGGAFF
TRBV5-1,TRBD2,NA,TRBJ2-3,19,TGCGCCAGCAGCTCGATATGGACTAGCGGAAAATCAAGCACAGATACGCAGTATTTT,CASSSIWTSGKSSTDTQYF
TRBV6-5,NA,NA,TRBJ1-2,13,TGTGCCACAAAACGGGACACAGACTATGGCTACACCTTC,CATKRDTDYGYTF
TRBV6-2/TRBV6-3,NA,NA,TRBJ1-1,13,TGTGCCAGCAGCAGGGGTTGGAACACTGAAGCTTTCTTT,CASSRGWNTEAFF
TRBV5-1,NA,NA,TRBJ2-2,15,TGCGCCAGCAGCTTGAACCCAACGAACACCGGGGAGCTGTTTTTT,CASSLNPTNTGELFF
TRBV30,NA,NA,TRBJ1-2,11,TGTGCCTGGAGTCGGTACTATGGCTACACCTTC,CAWSRYYGYTF
TRBV5-1,NA,NA,TRBJ1-2,12,TGCGCCAGCAGCTTGAAGGGACATGGCTACACCTTC,CASSLKGHGYTF
TRBV12-5,TRBD2,NA,TRBJ2-1,16,TGTGCTAGTGGCCAGAGACTAGCGGGGAACAACAATGAGCAGTTCTTC,CASGQRLAGNNNEQFF
TRBV3-1/TRBV3-2,NA,many,TRBJ1-1,13,TGTGCCAGCAGACGCGGACTCAACACTGAAGCTTTCTTT,CASRRGLNTEAFF
TRBV5-1,NA,NA,TRBJ2-5,15,TGCGCCAGCAGCCGTTACGCTGGAATACAAGAGACCCAGTACTTC,CASSRYAGIQETQYF
TRBV18,NA,NA,TRBJ2-3,13,TGTGCCAGCTCACCACAGGACACAGATACGCAGTATTTT,CASSPQDTDTQYF
TRBV27,TRBD2,NA,TRBJ2-3,14,TGTGCCAGCAGTTTACTACTAGCGCGCGATACGCAGTATTTT,CASSLLLARDTQYF
TRBV28,NA,NA,TRBJ2-5,16,TGTGCCAGCAGTCCCTACAGTGCGGCCGAGGGGGAGACCCAGTACTTC,CASSPYSAAEGETQYF
TRBV4-3,NA,NA,TRBJ2-3,15,TGCGCCAGCAGCCCCCGAGGGGTCGCGACAGATACGCAGTATTTT,CASSPRGVATDTQYF
TRBV6-5,NA,NA,TRBJ1-2,13,TGTGCCAGCACTTCACAGCTATACTATGGCTACACCTTC,CASTSQLYYGYTF